The 2 T cell receptor beta chains below were found in one sample sequenced in a study of post-analysis software for immune sequencing data (dated by TCRdb to between 2015 and 2016). The protocol used for the library was PCR. The instrument was an Illumina HiSeq 2500. To reduce PCR and sequencing biases, unique molecular identifiers were built into the TCR beta cDNA libraries. In TCRdb, the public reads were trimmed at Q25 with fastp and aligned with MiXCR, with productive beta chains retained. Identical CDR3 protein sequences are pooled into one entry, listed with their most common genes and DNA. Counted in this sample were roughly 160,000 distinct CDR3 sequences; approximately 35% of them appeared once. The ten largest account for about 26% of the sample. The time point label of this sample denotes: second blood draw from one MS patient after hematopoietic stem cell transplantation. This specimen consisted of blood, obtained after autologous hematopoietic stem cell transplantation. The receptor set was obtained from a girl between 10 and 17 years old with multiple sclerosis. Donor details come from another sample of the same person, matched by shared clones.

The table lists this clonotype with a few counts. The rearrangement links TRBV30 to TRBJ1-2; possibly TRBD1 for D (6 bases). In germline, CDR1 is GTSNPN, CDR2 SVGIG (reference sequence). The germline V and J ends were trimmed by 2 bases and 1 base, with 14 bases remaining between them. CDR3 size: 15 residues. CDR3 sequence reads: CAWSTPGHFNYGYTF. For the CDR3, the DNA is TGTGCCTGGAGTACACCGGGACACTTTAACTATGGCTACACCTTC.

This chain connects TRBV12-3 or TRBV12-4 to TRBJ1-4; D possibly corresponds to TRBD1 (6 bases). V was cut by 5 bases and J by 0 bases, with 7 bases left in between. This CDR3 region has 14 residues. CDR3 in amino acids: CASSEGATNEKLFF. The CDR3 nucleotides read TGTGCCAGCAGTGAGGGGGCAACTAATGAAAAACTGTTTTTT.